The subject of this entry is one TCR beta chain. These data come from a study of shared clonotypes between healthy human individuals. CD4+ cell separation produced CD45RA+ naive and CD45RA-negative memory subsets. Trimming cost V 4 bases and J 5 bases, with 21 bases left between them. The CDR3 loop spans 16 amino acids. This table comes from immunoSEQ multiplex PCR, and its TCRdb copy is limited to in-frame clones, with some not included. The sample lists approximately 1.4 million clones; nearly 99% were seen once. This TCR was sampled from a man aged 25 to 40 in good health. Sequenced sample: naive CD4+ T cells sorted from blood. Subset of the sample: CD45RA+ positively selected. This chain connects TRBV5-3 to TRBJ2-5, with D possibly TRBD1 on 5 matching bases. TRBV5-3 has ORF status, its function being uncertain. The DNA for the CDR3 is TGTGCCAGAAGCCCCGAAGTCCACCCAGGGTTGGAGACCCAGTACTTC. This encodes CARSPEVHPGLETQYF.